One sample yielded the 17 T cell receptor beta chains listed below, sequenced in a study of breast tumors, draining lymph nodes, adjacent tissues. The lymph nodes were axillary draining lymph nodes from breast cancer patients. MiXCR, applied by TCRdb to the multiplex PCR reads, yields one record per CDR3 protein. This sample carries 130,000 or so distinct CDR3 sequences, around a third of them seen once, and the ten largest clones take roughly 2.3%. The sequencing input was axillary lymph node tissue. Receptors originate from a female donor with breast cancer. Some clones in this sample may be carry-over from other donors' samples.

The CDR3, as DNA: TGTGCCAGCAAGGCGGGGGGGAGTGGTTCACCCCTCCACTTT. This translates into CASKAGGSGSPLHF. The chain employs TRBV9 and TRBJ1-6, with D perhaps TRBD1 (5 bases). Germline V CDR1 and CDR2: SGDLS, YYNGEE. Trimming pared 6 bases from V and 9 bases from J, leaving 16 bases between. There are 14 residues in the CDR3.

This clonotype was seen many times. The chain uses TRBV6-5 and TRBJ1-2; D not resolved. The CDR3 is 13 residues long. Germline values: CDR1 MNHEY, CDR2 SVGAGI. Trimming removed 6 bases from V and 8 bases from J, with 16 bases in between. CDR3 nucleotides: TGTGCCAGCAGGGCGGACGGCTCCTGGGGCTACACCTTC. Translated, it gives CASRADGSWGYTF.

The rearrangement joins TRBV7-2 to TRBJ1-6; the match to TRBD1 covers 12 bases. The germline V gene encodes CDR1 SGHTA and CDR2 FQGNSA. V was clipped by 5 bases and J by 9 bases; unmatched bases: 2. The CDR3 is 14 residues long. In DNA, the CDR3 is TGTGCCAGCAGCGTGGGACAGGGGGCTTCACCCCTCCACTTT. Translation gives CASSVGQGASPLHF.

The genes are TRBV12-5 and TRBJ1-6; a weak D match, TRBD1 (5 bases). CDR3 size: 15 residues. From germline, CDR1 is LGHNT and CDR2 FRNRAP. In nucleotides, the CDR3 is TGTGCCAGCGGTTTGGCGGGGGGGAGTGGTTCACCCCTCCACTTT. It encodes CASGLAGGSGSPLHF.

This clonotype was observed at least ten times. This chain connects TRBV7-2 to TRBJ2-7; tentatively, D is TRBD1 (5 bases). The V gene's germline CDR1 is SGHTA and CDR2 FQGNSA. V was trimmed by 1 base and J by 1 base, leaving 5 bases between them. The CDR3 consists of 13 residues. Written as DNA, the CDR3 is TGTGCCAGCAGCTTAGACAGGTCCTACGAGCAGTACGTC. Residues: CASSLDRSYEQYV.

This clonotype was recorded many times. The V and J genes are TRBV7-6 and TRBJ2-2, with 9 bases fitting TRBD1. In germline, CDR1 is SGHVS, CDR2 FNYEAQ. Germline trimming cut 5 bases from V and 7 bases from J; bases unmatched to any gene: 8. The CDR3 is made up of 15 amino acids. CDR3 coding DNA: TGTGCCAGCAGCCCCGGGACAGGGATTAACGGGGAGCTGTTTTTT. Amino acids: CASSPGTGINGELFF.

J is TRBJ2-3 and V is TRBV5-4, with 8 bases lining up with TRBD2. After removal of 1 base from V and 5 bases from J, the junction contained 6 bases not matched to a gene. The germline CDR1 and CDR2 sequences are SGHNT and YYREEE (reference sequence). The CDR3 spans 15 residues. CDR3 bases: TGTGCCAGCAGCTTGTTCGGGGGGGCAGAAGATACGCAGTATTTT. Its translation is CASSLFGGAEDTQYF.

This clonotype was seen at least ten times. The chain carries TRBV4-1 and TRBJ2-1, with D perhaps TRBD2 (5 bases). The ends were cut back, 1 base at V and 0 bases at J, with 10 bases in the middle. Germline CDR1 is MGHRA and CDR2 is YSYEKL. The CDR3 has 16 amino acids. The CDR3 region has the DNA TGCGCCAGCAGCCAAGCGTCGGGGAGCTCCTACAATGAGCAGTTCTTC. This encodes CASSQASGSSYNEQFF.

Many counts were recorded for this clonotype. The chain employs TRBV6-5 and TRBJ2-2; D call uncertain. V was clipped by 6 bases and J by 1 base, with 9 bases between them. The germline gives CDR1 MNHEY, CDR2 SVGAGI. The CDR3 is made up of 14 amino acids. In DNA form, the CDR3 reads TGTGCCAGCAGGCGGACGGTGAACACCGGGGAGCTGTTTTTT. Translation: CASRRTVNTGELFF.

This clonotype has at least ten counts. The V gene is TRBV7-2, the J gene TRBJ2-1; 9 nucleotides match TRBD2. The V segment lost 2 bases and the J segment 2 bases; nucleotides outside the gene matches: 1. The V gene's germline CDR1 is SGHTA and CDR2 FQGNSA. The CDR3 is 15 amino acids. This CDR3 is CASSLQRGAYNEQFF. The CDR3 coding sequence is TGTGCCAGCAGCTTACAGCGGGGGGCCTACAATGAGCAGTTCTTC.

This clonotype turned up a few times. This chain joins TRBV28 and TRBJ2-1; TRBD1 is a possible D gene (6 bases). V lost 8 bases and J 6 bases, leaving 14 bases between the germline ends. CDR1 and CDR2 (germline): MDHEN, SYDVKM. The CDR3 is 13 amino acids. CDR3 region: CASYETGFNEQFF. The CDR3 DNA follows: TGTGCCAGCTACGAGACAGGTTTCAATGAGCAGTTCTTC.

About this clonotype: The CDR3 does not end in the conserved phenylalanine or tryptophan, so this is likely a read error. The DNA is omitted, as the CDR3 cannot be located on it reliably, and the CDR3 follows TCRdb's listing. The chain uses TRBV7-9 and TRBJ2-5. Germline V lookup: CDR1 SEHNR, CDR2 FQNEAQ (reference sequence). The CDR3 spans 14 residues, counting both ends. The CDR3 region is CASSLAMVTKRPST.

This clonotype was found many times. The CDR3 loop reads CASSPDNSYEQYV. CDR3 DNA sequence: TGTGCCAGCTCACCAGACAACTCCTACGAGCAGTACGTC. V and J are TRBV18 and TRBJ2-7; D ambiguous. The CDR3 contains 13 residues. CDR1 KGHSH and CDR2 LQKENI come from the germline V gene. The V gene lost 2 bases and the J gene lost 0 bases, with 5 bases spanning the gap.

This clonotype was recorded many times. The chain uses TRBV7-9 and TRBJ1-3, with D possibly being TRBD1 (5 bases). CDR3 length: 15 residues. Trimming shortened V by 4 bases and J by 0 bases, and 10 bases separated the two germline ends. Germline V gives CDR1 SEHNR, CDR2 FQNEAQ (reference sequence). For the CDR3, the DNA is TGTGCCAGCAGCTCGACAGCCCGCTCTGGAAACACCATATATTTT. It codes for CASSSTARSGNTIYF.

The rearrangement joins TRBV18 to TRBJ1-1; possible D gene TRBD1, 5 bases. The V gene lost 3 bases and the J gene lost 7 bases, with 24 bases spanning the gap. The CDR3 extends over 17 amino acids. CDR1 and CDR2 (germline): KGHSH, LQKENI. The CDR3 nucleotides are TGTGCCAGCTCACCCCGTAAGGGGCTCCTCGGATACGGTGAAGCTTTCTTT. This encodes CASSPRKGLLGYGEAFF.

In this sample, this clonotype turned up many times. The V gene is TRBV30, the J gene TRBJ1-5; tentative D call: TRBD1 (5 bases). The germline V gene encodes CDR1 GTSNPN and CDR2 SVGIG (reference sequence). Trimming took 3 bases from V and 1 from J, leaving 13 bases between them. CDR3 length: 15 amino acids. The DNA for the CDR3 is TGTGCCTGGAGCTCAGGGCCTACCAGCAATCAGCCCCAGCATTTT. It encodes CAWSSGPTSNQPQHF.

This chain connects TRBV7-6 to TRBJ2-2, with D unresolved. CDR1 SGHVS and CDR2 FNYEAQ come from the germline V gene. The CDR3 has 16 residues. In DNA form, the CDR3 reads TGTGTCAGTAGCTTAGTCATTCAGACGAACACCGGGGAGCTGTTTTTT. This encodes CVSSLVIQTNTGELFF.